Sequencing of this T cell receptor beta chain was carried out in a study of prognosis after radiotherapy for stage I lung cancer. This CDR3 region has 15 residues. Looked up from germline, CDR1 is LGHDT and CDR2 is YNNKEL (reference sequence). J lost 6 bases, V lost 4 bases, and 5 bases had no gene match. From genomic DNA, TCR beta CDR3 was amplified by two-round multiplex PCR. The use of primers specific to each TRBV and TRBJ gene characterized first-round PCR. TCRdb ran MiXCR on the multiplex PCR reads and lists one entry per CDR3 protein. The sample shows 11,000 to 15,000 distinct CDR3 sequences, less than 45% of them seen only once. This clonotype has a count of ten or more.

This clonotype originated in a donor over 45 with non-small cell lung cancer. Sequenced here: PBMCs, sampled before or after stereotactic body radiation therapy (not recorded which). The chain uses TRBV3-1 and TRBJ2-3, with 12 bases matching TRBD2. The CDR3 DNA reads TGTGCCAGCAGCCGACTAGCGGGAGTCTTGGATACGCAGTATTTT. Its translation is CASSRLAGVLDTQYF.